Listed below are T cell receptor beta chains from one sample, sequenced in a study of spatial heterogeneity in lung cancer. TCRdb passed the 5' RACE reads through MiXCR, listing each CDR3 protein once. The data show 24,000 or so distinct CDR3 sequences, about 7.2% seen once. This specimen consisted of PBMCs, obtained at surgery. Receptor source: a male donor with early-stage non-small cell lung cancer. Each CDR3 is given with its conserved first and last residue. A D gene is named only where the DNA matches it firmly. Some rows have no size entry. The others give once, few or many, or a class for an expanded clone.

V gene	clone size	J gene	D gene	CDR3 DNA	CDR3 protein
TRBV18	few	TRBJ2-3	-	TGTGCCAGCTCACCAGAATCCCGAACAGATACGCAGTATTTT	CASSPESRTDTQYF
TRBV11-2	-	TRBJ2-7	-	TGTGCCAGCAGCTTAGAGGCCCGCTACGAGCAGTACTTC	CASSLEARYEQYF
TRBV6-1	-	TRBJ1-1	-	TGTGCCAGCAGTGACTGGGCTGAAGCTTTCTTT	CASSDWAEAFF
TRBV28	many	TRBJ2-7	-	TGTGCCAGCATGGGGTCGGCAGTGGACTACGAGCAGTACTTC	CASMGSAVDYEQYF
TRBV21-1	many	TRBJ1-3	-	TGTGCCAGCAGCAAAGGACGGGTCTTCTCTGGAAACACCATATATTTT	CASSKGRVFSGNTIYF
TRBV7-9	large	TRBJ2-2	-	TGTGCCAGCAGACCCGACTCTCTAGGCGGGGAGCTGTTTTTT	CASRPDSLGGELFF
TRBV20-1	many	TRBJ1-1	TRBD1	TGCAGTGCCACAGGGGCCCGCGTACTGAACACTGAAGCTTTCTTT	CSATGARVLNTEAFF
TRBV28	-	TRBJ1-4	-	TGTGCCAGCAGTGCGATCGGGAAAGGCGCAACTAATGAAAAACTGTTTTTT	CASSAIGKGATNEKLFF
TRBV9	few	TRBJ2-5	TRBD2	TGTGCCAGCAGCGTACTGGCTAGCGGCCAGGAGACCCAGTACTTC	CASSVLASGQETQYF
TRBV6-5	few	TRBJ1-6	TRBD1	TGTGCCAGCAGCCCGGGACAGATAAAGTCACCCCTCCACTTT	CASSPGQIKSPLHF
TRBV15	many	TRBJ2-3	-	TGTGCCACCAGCAGACCCCACGGAGGAACTCCCGCCCCTAACACAGATACGCAGTATTTT	CATSRPHGGTPAPNTDTQYF
TRBV15	many	TRBJ1-5	TRBD1	TGTGCCACCAGCAGGGAACAGGGGGGTAGTCAGCCCCAGCATTTT	CATSREQGGSQPQHF
TRBV10-1	many	TRBJ2-1	TRBD2	TGCGCCAGCAGTGATTACGCGGGAGGCTACAATGAGCAGTTCTTC	CASSDYAGGYNEQFF
TRBV3-1	many	TRBJ2-1	-	TGTGCCAGCAGCCAAGATGGGGGGTCCCCGGCATTCTTC	CASSQDGGSPAFF
TRBV2	many	TRBJ1-1	-	TGTGCCAGCAGTGCTGGAGCGGCTCGCACTGAAGCTTTCTTT	CASSAGAARTEAFF
TRBV7-3	many	TRBJ2-7	TRBD1	TGTGCCAGCAGCCCCTGGGACAGCGGCTCCTACGAGCAGTACTTC	CASSPWDSGSYEQYF
TRBV12-3/TRBV12-4	many	TRBJ1-1	-	TGTGCCAGCAGTTTGGGACCCACGAACACTGAAGCTTTCTTT	CASSLGPTNTEAFF
TRBV12-3/TRBV12-4	many	TRBJ2-2	TRBD1	TGTGCCAGCAGAAAGAACAGGGGGCTGGGGACCGGGGAGCTGTTTTTT	CASRKNRGLGTGELFF
TRBV5-1	-	TRBJ1-4	-	TGCGCCAGCAGCTTAGCACCAGCCGCAACTAATGAAAAACTGTTTTTT	CASSLAPAATNEKLFF
TRBV6-1	many	TRBJ1-3	-	TGTGCCAGCAGGGCGACCGGGACCTCTGGAAACACCATATATTTT	CASRATGTSGNTIYF
TRBV24-1	many	TRBJ2-1	TRBD2	TGTGCCACCAGTGCCCCCGGGGGACTAGCGGGAGTCTATGAGCAGTTCTTC	CATSAPGGLAGVYEQFF
TRBV20-1	few	TRBJ1-5	-	TGCAGTGCTAGAGATCGGGCAGCAATTCCCAATCAGCCCCAGCATTTT	CSARDRAAIPNQPQHF
TRBV24-1	-	TRBJ1-5	TRBD1	TGTGCCACCAGTGATTCAGGGACAGAGGTACACGGCGGGCAGCATTTT	CATSDSGTEVHGGQHF
TRBV7-9	many	TRBJ2-2	TRBD1	TGTGCCAGCAGCTGGACAGGAGGCACCGGGGAGCTGTTTTTT	CASSWTGGTGELFF
TRBV6-5	few	TRBJ2-7	TRBD1	TGTGCCAGCAGTTACTTGGCGGACAGGAGCTCCTACGAGCAGTACTTC	CASSYLADRSSYEQYF
TRBV5-1	many	TRBJ2-3	TRBD1	TGCGCCAGCAGCGCCGCCGGGACAGGGGGCGTTGATACGCAGTATTTT	CASSAAGTGGVDTQYF
TRBV5-1	-	TRBJ1-1	-	TGCGCCAGCAGCTTGACCATTACCGCTGAAGCTTTCTTT	CASSLTITAEAFF
TRBV20-1	many	TRBJ1-1	-	TGCAGTGCTACCTTGGGACGCCCGAACACTGAAGCTTTCTTT	CSATLGRPNTEAFF
TRBV11-2	many	TRBJ2-2	TRBD1	TGTGCCAGCAGCTCAACAGGGGCTCCCGGGGAGCTGTTTTTT	CASSSTGAPGELFF
TRBV28	-	TRBJ2-7	-	TGTGCCAGCAGTTCACAGCGGTACGAGCAGTACTTC	CASSSQRYEQYF
TRBV10-3	-	TRBJ2-1	TRBD2	TGTGCCATCAGTGAGAGCGGGGGCTCCTACAATGAGCAGTTCTTC	CAISESGGSYNEQFF
TRBV12-5	many	TRBJ1-5	-	TGTGCTAGTGGAGAGAAGTATCAGCCCCAGCATTTT	CASGEKYQPQHF
TRBV20-1	few	TRBJ2-4	-	TGCAGTGCTGGAGGGCCACAGGTGGCGGAAAACATTCAGTACTTC	CSAGGPQVAENIQYF
TRBV7-2	many	TRBJ2-1	-	TGTGCCAGCAGCTTATTAGGATACAATGAGCAGTTCTTC	CASSLLGYNEQFF
TRBV9	few	TRBJ2-3	-	TGTGCCAGCAGCGTAGACTTCGACACAGATACGCAGTATTTT	CASSVDFDTDTQYF
TRBV12-3/TRBV12-4	many	TRBJ2-7	TRBD1	TGTGCCAGCAGTCCACCACCCGGGACAGCCTACGAGCAGTACTTC	CASSPPPGTAYEQYF